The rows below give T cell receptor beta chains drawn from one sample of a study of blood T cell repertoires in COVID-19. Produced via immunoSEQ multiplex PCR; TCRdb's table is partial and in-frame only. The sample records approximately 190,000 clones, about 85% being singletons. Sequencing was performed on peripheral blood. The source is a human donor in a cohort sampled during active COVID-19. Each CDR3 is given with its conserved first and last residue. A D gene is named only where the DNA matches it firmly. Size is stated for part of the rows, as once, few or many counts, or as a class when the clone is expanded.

cdr3_nt: TGCAGCGTTGCGGGGATCTCCTACAATGAGCAGTTCTTC
cdr3_aa: CSVAGISYNEQFF
clone_size: NA
d_call: NA
v_call: TRBV29-1
j_call: TRBJ2-1

cdr3_nt: TGTGCCATCAGTACCGGGACAGGGGGCGGGATGAGCTCTGGGGCCAACGTCCTGACTTTC
cdr3_aa: CAISTGTGGGMSSGANVLTF
clone_size: NA
d_call: TRBD1
v_call: TRBV10-3
j_call: TRBJ2-6

cdr3_nt: TGTGCCTGGAGTGGCACTTTAGTTGGACAGGGTTTAGCTTTCTTT
cdr3_aa: CAWSGTLVGQGLAFF
clone_size: NA
d_call: TRBD1
v_call: TRBV30
j_call: TRBJ1-1

cdr3_nt: TGTGCCAGCAGCTCGCGCGGGAACCAAGAGACCCAGTACTTC
cdr3_aa: CASSSRGNQETQYF
clone_size: NA
d_call: NA
v_call: TRBV5-6
j_call: TRBJ2-5

cdr3_nt: TGTGCCAGCAGCTACACGACAGGGCCAGATACGCAGTATTTT
cdr3_aa: CASSYTTGPDTQYF
clone_size: NA
d_call: TRBD1
v_call: TRBV11-2
j_call: TRBJ2-3

cdr3_nt: TGCGCCAGCAGTTTGGGGCCGGGGTCCTACGAGCAGTACTTC
cdr3_aa: CASSLGPGSYEQYF
clone_size: NA
d_call: NA
v_call: TRBV5-1
j_call: TRBJ2-7

cdr3_nt: TGTGCCAGTTCGAGAGGGTACAATCAGCCCCAGCATTTT
cdr3_aa: CASSRGYNQPQHF
clone_size: NA
d_call: NA
v_call: TRBV19
j_call: TRBJ1-5

cdr3_nt: TGTGCCAGCAGCTTAGCTTTCGGGACTAGCGGGAGTAGAGAGACCCAGTACTTC
cdr3_aa: CASSLAFGTSGSRETQYF
clone_size: NA
d_call: TRBD2
v_call: TRBV7-2
j_call: TRBJ2-5

cdr3_nt: TGCGCCAGCAGCCTTAAACTAGCGGGAGTTGTAGATACGCAGTATTTT
cdr3_aa: CASSLKLAGVVDTQYF
clone_size: few
d_call: TRBD2
v_call: TRBV5-1
j_call: TRBJ2-3

cdr3_nt: TGTGCCAGCAGTTTGACGCTAGCGTACAATGAGCAGTTCTTC
cdr3_aa: CASSLTLAYNEQFF
clone_size: NA
d_call: NA
v_call: TRBV27
j_call: TRBJ2-1

cdr3_nt: TGCGCCAGCAGCTTGGAACAGTCCTTCCGTTACGAGCAGTACTTC
cdr3_aa: CASSLEQSFRYEQYF
clone_size: NA
d_call: NA
v_call: TRBV5-1
j_call: TRBJ2-7

cdr3_nt: TGTGCCACCAGTGATGATGGGGCCCGATTGACCGGGGAGCTGTTTTTT
cdr3_aa: CATSDDGARLTGELFF
clone_size: NA
d_call: NA
v_call: TRBV24-1
j_call: TRBJ2-2

cdr3_nt: TGTGCCAGCTCTCCCTCGCGGGCAGATACGCAGTATTTT
cdr3_aa: CASSPSRADTQYF
clone_size: NA
d_call: NA
v_call: TRBV18
j_call: TRBJ2-3

cdr3_nt: TGCGCCAGCAGCTTGGAAGGAGTTTATAATTCACCCCTCCACTTT
cdr3_aa: CASSLEGVYNSPLHF
clone_size: few
d_call: NA
v_call: TRBV5-1
j_call: TRBJ1-6

cdr3_nt: TGTGCCAGCAGCTTTAAACTAGCGGGGAGCTCCTACAATGAGCAGTTCTTC
cdr3_aa: CASSFKLAGSSYNEQFF
clone_size: NA
d_call: NA
v_call: TRBV12-1
j_call: TRBJ2-1

cdr3_nt: TGTGCCAGCAGTGATTCCGGGGTGGGTGAAAAACTGTTTTTT
cdr3_aa: CASSDSGVGEKLFF
clone_size: NA
d_call: NA
v_call: TRBV25-1
j_call: TRBJ1-4

cdr3_nt: TGTGCCAGCAGTCCCACTAGTGCACCCCTCCACTTT
cdr3_aa: CASSPTSAPLHF
clone_size: NA
d_call: NA
v_call: TRBV28
j_call: TRBJ1-6

cdr3_nt: TGTGCCAGCAGCTTATTGGCAGGATTGGACTATGGCTACACCTTC
cdr3_aa: CASSLLAGLDYGYTF
clone_size: NA
d_call: NA
v_call: TRBV11-2
j_call: TRBJ1-2

cdr3_nt: TGTGCCAGCAGTTATGGGGACAGGGAGAATTCACCCCTCCACTTT
cdr3_aa: CASSYGDRENSPLHF
clone_size: once
d_call: TRBD1
v_call: TRBV28
j_call: TRBJ1-6

cdr3_nt: TGTGCCATGGCCCGATCTAGGTCCGATACGCAGTATTTT
cdr3_aa: CAMARSRSDTQYF
clone_size: NA
d_call: NA
v_call: TRBV18
j_call: TRBJ2-3

cdr3_nt: TGCGCCAGCAGGCTCCCTAGCGGGAGGGCGGCCGGGGAGCTGTTTTTT
cdr3_aa: CASRLPSGRAAGELFF
clone_size: NA
d_call: TRBD2
v_call: TRBV5-1
j_call: TRBJ2-2

cdr3_nt: TGTGCCAGCAGCTTAGAGCTAGCGGGAGAGGGCGGTAAGAGGAATGAGCAGTTCTTC
cdr3_aa: CASSLELAGEGGKRNEQFF
clone_size: NA
d_call: TRBD2
v_call: TRBV7-7
j_call: TRBJ2-1

cdr3_nt: TGTGCCGTTCGGACGGGGGACAGGTGGACTGAAGCTTTCTTT
cdr3_aa: CAVRTGDRWTEAFF
clone_size: NA
d_call: TRBD1
v_call: TRBV19
j_call: TRBJ1-1

cdr3_nt: TGTGCCAGCAGCATCCGGGACTACAATGAGCAGTTCTTC
cdr3_aa: CASSIRDYNEQFF
clone_size: NA
d_call: NA
v_call: TRBV7-9
j_call: TRBJ2-1

cdr3_nt: TGTGCCATCTCCCTGACTAGCAGAAGCACAGATACGCAGTATTTT
cdr3_aa: CAISLTSRSTDTQYF
clone_size: NA
d_call: TRBD2
v_call: TRBV28
j_call: TRBJ2-3

cdr3_nt: TGTGCCAGCATTCGAGGGTTTGGCTATGGCTACACCTTC
cdr3_aa: CASIRGFGYGYTF
clone_size: NA
d_call: NA
v_call: TRBV6-5
j_call: TRBJ1-2

cdr3_nt: TGTGCCAGCAGCTTAGGGACAGGGGGGTACGAGCAGTACTTC
cdr3_aa: CASSLGTGGYEQYF
clone_size: NA
d_call: TRBD1
v_call: TRBV11-2
j_call: TRBJ2-7

cdr3_nt: TGTGCCAGCGGGGGGGGATACAATGAGCAGTTCTTC
cdr3_aa: CASGGGYNEQFF
clone_size: NA
d_call: TRBD2
v_call: TRBV7-9
j_call: TRBJ2-1

cdr3_nt: TGTGCCAGCAGCTCGACAGGGAACTATGGCTACACCTTC
cdr3_aa: CASSSTGNYGYTF
clone_size: NA
d_call: TRBD1
v_call: TRBV7-8
j_call: TRBJ1-2

cdr3_nt: TGTGCCTGGAGTGGCACAGGGAATCAGCCCCAGCATTTT
cdr3_aa: CAWSGTGNQPQHF
clone_size: NA
d_call: NA
v_call: TRBV30
j_call: TRBJ1-5

cdr3_nt: TGTGCCAGCAGCGATAATCCTTCCGGGACTAGGAAAGAGACCCAGTACTTC
cdr3_aa: CASSDNPSGTRKETQYF
clone_size: NA
d_call: TRBD2
v_call: TRBV9
j_call: TRBJ2-5

cdr3_nt: TGCGCCACCCGGTGGCCCCTCCACTTT
cdr3_aa: CATRWPLHF
clone_size: NA
d_call: NA
v_call: TRBV10-1
j_call: TRBJ1-6

cdr3_nt: TGTGCCAGCAGTTTACGGGAGGACGGTGAGCAGTTCTTC
cdr3_aa: CASSLREDGEQFF
clone_size: NA
d_call: TRBD2
v_call: TRBV6-2/TRBV6-3
j_call: TRBJ2-1

cdr3_nt: TGTGCCAGCAGTTTGTACAGGGGGAATGGCTACACCTTC
cdr3_aa: CASSLYRGNGYTF
clone_size: NA
d_call: TRBD1
v_call: TRBV27
j_call: TRBJ1-2

cdr3_nt: TGTGCCAGTAGTATGTGGACAGAAAATTCACCCCTCCACTTT
cdr3_aa: CASSMWTENSPLHF
clone_size: NA
d_call: NA
v_call: TRBV19
j_call: TRBJ1-6

cdr3_nt: TGTGCCACCAGTGATCGAGCCTTAGATGAGCAGTTCTTC
cdr3_aa: CATSDRALDEQFF
clone_size: NA
d_call: NA
v_call: TRBV24-1
j_call: TRBJ2-1

cdr3_nt: TGTGCCATCAGAGAGAGGGCAGGGTACTCTGGAAACACCATATATTTT
cdr3_aa: CAIRERAGYSGNTIYF
clone_size: few
d_call: NA
v_call: TRBV10-3
j_call: TRBJ1-3

cdr3_nt: TGTGCCAGTAGTATGCCCGGGACAGGGACGAATGAGCAGTTCTTC
cdr3_aa: CASSMPGTGTNEQFF
clone_size: NA
d_call: TRBD1
v_call: TRBV19
j_call: TRBJ2-1

cdr3_nt: TGTGCCACCAGCAGACCTAGGGGAGGGGTCGAGCAGTACTTC
cdr3_aa: CATSRPRGGVEQYF
clone_size: NA
d_call: TRBD2
v_call: TRBV15
j_call: TRBJ2-7

cdr3_nt: TGCAGTGCTAGTCAGTCCCAACACTACGGGCAGTACTTC
cdr3_aa: CSASQSQHYGQYF
clone_size: NA
d_call: NA
v_call: TRBV20-1
j_call: TRBJ2-7

cdr3_nt: TGTGCCAGCAGTGGGGGACTTTACGGCCTAAATGAGCAGTTCTTC
cdr3_aa: CASSGGLYGLNEQFF
clone_size: NA
d_call: NA
v_call: TRBV5-6
j_call: TRBJ2-1

cdr3_nt: TGTGCCAGCAGTAGCTACGGACAGGGTGGTCAGCCCCAGCATTTT
cdr3_aa: CASSSYGQGGQPQHF
clone_size: NA
d_call: TRBD1
v_call: TRBV27
j_call: TRBJ1-5

cdr3_nt: TGTGCCAGCTCCTTCGCGGGGGCCACAGATACGCAGTATTTT
cdr3_aa: CASSFAGATDTQYF
clone_size: NA
d_call: NA
v_call: TRBV2
j_call: TRBJ2-3

cdr3_nt: TGCGCCAGCAGCTTAGCAGGCTCCAGTCGGGAGACCCAGTACTTC
cdr3_aa: CASSLAGSSRETQYF
clone_size: NA
d_call: NA
v_call: TRBV5-1
j_call: TRBJ2-5

cdr3_nt: TGTGCCAGCAGCCCGGGACTAGCGGACACAGATACGCAGTATTTT
cdr3_aa: CASSPGLADTDTQYF
clone_size: NA
d_call: TRBD2
v_call: TRBV5-6
j_call: TRBJ2-3

cdr3_nt: TGCGCCAGCAGCTTCGTGGCGGCTGGGGAAAAACTGTTTTTT
cdr3_aa: CASSFVAAGEKLFF
clone_size: few
d_call: NA
v_call: TRBV5-1
j_call: TRBJ1-4

cdr3_nt: TGCGCCAGCAGTGAGTCGACAGGGGGCGCGGAACTGTTTTTT
cdr3_aa: CASSESTGGAELFF
clone_size: NA
d_call: TRBD1
v_call: TRBV10-2
j_call: TRBJ1-4

cdr3_nt: TGTGCCAGTAGCCCCGGCGTACAGCCGAATGAAAAACTGTTTTTT
cdr3_aa: CASSPGVQPNEKLFF
clone_size: NA
d_call: NA
v_call: TRBV19
j_call: TRBJ1-4

cdr3_nt: TGTGCCAGCAGCCCAAGACAGGGGGCCTCTTTATCTGAAGCTTTCTTT
cdr3_aa: CASSPRQGASLSEAFF
clone_size: NA
d_call: TRBD1
v_call: TRBV3-1/TRBV3-2
j_call: TRBJ1-1

cdr3_nt: TGCGCCAGCAGCTATGGCGGGTCTTGGGAGAAGAATTCACCCCTCCACTTT
cdr3_aa: CASSYGGSWEKNSPLHF
clone_size: few
d_call: NA
v_call: TRBV5-1
j_call: TRBJ1-6

cdr3_nt: TGTGCCAGCAGCTTGATCGGGAATGAGCAGTTCTTC
cdr3_aa: CASSLIGNEQFF
clone_size: NA
d_call: NA
v_call: TRBV5-4
j_call: TRBJ2-1

cdr3_nt: TGCAGTGCTAGTTTGCTTTCGGGGGGGGATACGCAGTATTTT
cdr3_aa: CSASLLSGGDTQYF
clone_size: few
d_call: TRBD2
v_call: TRBV20-1
j_call: TRBJ2-3

cdr3_nt: TGCGCCAGCAGCAGATACGGGGATGCAACTAATGAAAAACTGTTTTTT
cdr3_aa: CASSRYGDATNEKLFF
clone_size: NA
d_call: NA
v_call: TRBV5-1
j_call: TRBJ1-4

cdr3_nt: TGTGCCAGCAGAGAGGGTATGTCGGCTTTCTTT
cdr3_aa: CASREGMSAFF
clone_size: few
d_call: NA
v_call: TRBV14
j_call: TRBJ1-1